The present T cell receptor (beta chain) was sequenced within a study of shared T cell receptors in the human thymus. This CDR3 has 19 amino acids. V was clipped by 0 bases and J by 5 bases; unmatched bases: 14. CDR1 and CDR2 (germline): SGHRS, YFSETQ. Method: immunoSEQ multiplex PCR; TCRdb's copy keeps in-frame clones and lacks some. Here the sample spans 630,000 or so clones, more than 70% being singletons. The same specimen was also included in a second study, on human thymus T cells. According to that study: Samples came from healthy Finnish infants during open corrective cardiac surgery. Resections were taken during corrective heart surgery, and the thymus tissue came from these. Apparent bias marked the V and J gene usage of thymic and blood repertoires. Unrelated individuals had highly overlapping thymic repertoires, as reported in related research.

Input material: thymocytes. This receptor was obtained from a boy younger than two with a congenital heart defect. V and J are TRBV5-1 and TRBJ2-4; 10 bases align to TRBD2. The CDR3 region is CASSLGAASGSVDENIQYF. For the CDR3, the DNA is TGCGCCAGCAGCTTGGGTGCGGCTAGCGGGAGCGTAGATGAAAACATTCAGTACTTC.